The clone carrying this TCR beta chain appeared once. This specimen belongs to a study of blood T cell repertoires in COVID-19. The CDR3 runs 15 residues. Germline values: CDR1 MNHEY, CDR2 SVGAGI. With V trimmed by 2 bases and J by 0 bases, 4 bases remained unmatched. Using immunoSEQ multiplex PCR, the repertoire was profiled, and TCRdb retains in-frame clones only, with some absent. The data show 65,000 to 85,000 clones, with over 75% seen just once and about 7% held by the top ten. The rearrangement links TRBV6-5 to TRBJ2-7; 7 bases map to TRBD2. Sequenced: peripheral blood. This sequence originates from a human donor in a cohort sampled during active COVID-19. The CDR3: CASSYPAGSSYEQYF. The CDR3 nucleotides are TGTGCCAGCAGTTACCCAGCGGGGAGCTCCTACGAGCAGTACTTC.